The next 2 T cell receptor beta chains were all read from a single sample in a study of control samples from healthy donors and cancer patients. Some clones are missing from TCRdb's copy, which holds only in-frame ones; the method was immunoSEQ multiplex PCR. Among tens of thousands of clones, over 65% were seen once, and the ten largest hold roughly 18%. What was sequenced was formalin-fixed, paraffin-embedded tissue. The source of these receptors is a male donor with melanoma.

The chain is built from TRBV3-1 (or the pseudogene TRBV3-2) and TRBJ2-1, with a weak D call TRBD2 (8 bases). CDR1 LGHDT and CDR2 YNNKEL come from the germline V gene (reference sequence). V was shortened by 1 base and J by 3 bases, with 19 bases between the two germline ends. The CDR3 covers 18 residues. The CDR3, as DNA: TGTGCCAGCAGCCAAGGTTGGCGGGAGGCAGGGGGCTACAATGAGCAGTTCTTC. Its translation: CASSQGWREAGGYNEQFF.

The chain couples TRBV5-4 to TRBJ2-7; D is unresolved. V was pared by 4 bases and J by 4 bases, with 15 bases between. The V gene's germline CDR1 is SGHNT and CDR2 YYREEE (reference sequence). CDR3 length equals 14 residues. The CDR3 is CASSPTMKAYEQYF. The CDR3 DNA reads as TGTGCCAGCAGCCCCACTATGAAAGCGTACGAGCAGTACTTC.